This is a list of T cell receptor beta chains from one sample in a study of T-cell memory formation after mild COVID-19. TCRdb analysed the 5' RACE reads with MiXCR anew, one entry per CDR3 protein. The sample lists 540,000 or so distinct CDR3 sequences; roughly 20% were seen once. The material sequenced was PBMCs or a T cell subset sorted from them (not recorded which). Receptors originate from an adult woman who had mild COVID-19 (a few samples of this study predate the infection). Cell type and time point are not known. Each CDR3 is given with its conserved first and last residue. D genes are given only for firm matches. Part of the rows lack a size; the others show once, few, many or a class for expanded clones.

cdr3_nt: TGTGCCAGCAGCGTAGCGGGGGGCAACACCGGGGAGCTGTTTTTT; cdr3_aa: CASSVAGGNTGELFF; clone_size: NA; cdr3_length: 15; d_call: NA; v_call: TRBV9; j_call: TRBJ2-2
cdr3_nt: TGTGCCAGCTCACCAGCCCAGGGTAGTGCTGAAGCTTTCTTT; cdr3_aa: CASSPAQGSAEAFF; clone_size: few; cdr3_length: 14; d_call: NA; v_call: TRBV18; j_call: TRBJ1-1
cdr3_nt: TGTGCCAGCAGCTTAGACAGGGAAGCGCGGAACACCGGGGAGCTGTTTTTT; cdr3_aa: CASSLDREARNTGELFF; clone_size: few; cdr3_length: 17; d_call: NA; v_call: TRBV7-9; j_call: TRBJ2-2
cdr3_nt: TGTGCCAGCAGCGTACGAGAGACCCAGTACTTC; cdr3_aa: CASSVRETQYF; clone_size: NA; cdr3_length: 11; d_call: NA; v_call: TRBV5-4; j_call: TRBJ2-5
cdr3_nt: TGCGCCAGCAGCAGGTGGACAGGGGCAGATACGCAGTATTTT; cdr3_aa: CASSRWTGADTQYF; clone_size: once; cdr3_length: 14; d_call: TRBD1; v_call: TRBV5-1; j_call: TRBJ2-3
cdr3_nt: TGTGCCAGCAGCCAAGATGGGGAGGGGTACTACGAGCAGTACTTC; cdr3_aa: CASSQDGEGYYEQYF; clone_size: few; cdr3_length: 15; d_call: TRBD2; v_call: TRBV4-2; j_call: TRBJ2-7
cdr3_nt: TGTGCCAGCAGCGCAGGGAGGGGGTCGTACCAAGAGACCCAGTACTTC; cdr3_aa: CASSAGRGSYQETQYF; clone_size: NA; cdr3_length: 16; d_call: NA; v_call: TRBV25-1; j_call: TRBJ2-5
cdr3_nt: TGCAGTGCTAGAGTTGGGACAGGGGGTTGGAGCGAAAAACTGTTTTTT; cdr3_aa: CSARVGTGGWSEKLFF; clone_size: NA; cdr3_length: 16; d_call: TRBD1; v_call: TRBV20-1; j_call: TRBJ1-4
cdr3_nt: TGTGCCAGCAGCTTAGCTCCGGACAGGGGGTGGTATGGCTACACCTTC; cdr3_aa: CASSLAPDRGWYGYTF; clone_size: NA; cdr3_length: 16; d_call: TRBD1; v_call: TRBV7-9; j_call: TRBJ1-2
cdr3_nt: TGTGCCAGCAGCTGGTCAGCGGGGGCAGAGACCCAGTACTTC; cdr3_aa: CASSWSAGAETQYF; clone_size: few; cdr3_length: 14; d_call: TRBD2; v_call: TRBV11-2; j_call: TRBJ2-5
cdr3_nt: TGTGCCAGCAGCTTAGCGAGTGCAAGGCGCCGATTTCTACAATTGGAGCAGTTCTTC; cdr3_aa: CASSLASARRRFLQLEQFF; clone_size: once; cdr3_length: 19; d_call: NA; v_call: TRBV7-8; j_call: TRBJ2-1
cdr3_nt: TGCGCCAGCAGCCAAGAACCTACGGGGCCCTCTGGGGCCAACGTCCTGACTTTC; cdr3_aa: CASSQEPTGPSGANVLTF; clone_size: NA; cdr3_length: 18; d_call: NA; v_call: TRBV4-1; j_call: TRBJ2-6
cdr3_nt: TGTGCCAGCACCCCCGACCGGTGGAAAGAAAAACTGTTTTTT; cdr3_aa: CASTPDRWKEKLFF; clone_size: NA; cdr3_length: 14; d_call: NA; v_call: TRBV7-2; j_call: TRBJ1-4